The 32 T cell receptor beta chains below all came from one sample that was sequenced in a study of neurological immune-mediated disorders. TCRdb re-called the 5' RACE reads through MiXCR, storing one row per CDR3 protein. This table holds some 61,000 distinct CDR3 sequences, approximately 4.1% found once. The specimen sequenced was PBMCs. These receptors were collected from a man under 40 with multiple sclerosis.

Many counts were recorded for this clonotype. The rearrangement joins TRBV5-1 to TRBJ2-5; perhaps TRBD1 as D (5 bases). In germline, CDR1 is SGHRS, CDR2 YFSETQ. The CDR3 is 15 residues long. The V and J ends lost 6 bases and 5 bases respectively, with 20 bases between them. CDR3 amino acids: CASKTGIIAQETQYF. CDR3 bases: TGCGCCAGCAAAACAGGAATTATAGCCCAGGAGACCCAGTACTTC.

This clonotype was picked up many times. V gene TRBV5-5 combines with J gene TRBJ2-7, with D perhaps TRBD1 (5 bases). Germline V CDR1 and CDR2: SGHKS, YYEKEE (reference sequence). Between the trimmed V and J ends, which lost 5 bases and 2 bases, there was a span of 17 bases. This CDR3 has 15 amino acids. CDR3 in DNA: TGTGCCAGCAGGATCGATTGGGGCAGTCCCTACGAGCAGTACTTC. It yields the protein CASRIDWGSPYEQYF.

Only a few counts were recorded for this clonotype. The chain combines TRBV7-6 with TRBJ1-1; no clear D gene. The CDR3 covers 14 residues. Germline V gene lookup returns CDR1 SGHVS and CDR2 FNYEAQ. With 5 bases removed from V and 5 bases from J, the gap between germline ends came to 15 bases. The CDR3 nucleotides are TGTGCCAGCAGCCGACACCGGAGGGATACTGAAGCTTTCTTT. Translated, it gives CASSRHRRDTEAFF.

This clonotype was counted at least ten times. CDR3 DNA: TGCGCCAGCAGCGCGACGCTCTCCTACGAGCAGTACTTC. This encodes CASSATLSYEQYF. The rearrangement links TRBV4-1 to TRBJ2-7; unclear D gene. This CDR3 region has 13 residues. The V end lost 5 bases, the J end lost 0 bases, and 8 bases lay between the germline ends. Germline assignment: CDR1 MGHRA and CDR2 YSYEKL.

This clonotype was seen at least ten times. The chain has TRBV7-2 and TRBJ1-2; 8 positions agree with TRBD1. CDR3 size: 13 residues. V lost 5 bases and J lost 5; bases outside the gene matches: 4. CDR1 is SGHTA and CDR2 is FQGNSA in the germline V gene. The CDR3 coding sequence is TGTGCCAGCAGCCGGACAGGGAGTTATGGCTACACCTTC. Amino acids: CASSRTGSYGYTF.

This clonotype was seen many times. The chain carries TRBV9 and TRBJ1-2, with D uncertain. The CDR3 totals 16 residues. CDR1 SGDLS and CDR2 YYNGEE come from the germline V gene. Trimming took 1 base from V and 4 from J, leaving 17 bases between them. The CDR3 DNA sequence: TGTGCCAGCAGCGTAAGGGAGGGTTTGAGAGGCTATGGCTACACCTTC. This encodes CASSVREGLRGYGYTF.

This clonotype appeared many times. J is TRBJ2-3 and V is TRBV6-1; no reliable D call. The V gene lost 6 bases and the J gene lost 6 bases, with 7 bases spanning the gap. The CDR3 length is 11 residues. From germline, CDR1 is MNHNS and CDR2 SASEGT. CDR3 loop: CASSPEDTQYF. The DNA for the CDR3 is TGTGCCAGCAGCCCCGAGGATACGCAGTATTTT.

This clonotype has at least ten counts. The chain carries TRBV5-1 and TRBJ1-3, with no clear D. V was clipped by 1 base and J by 0 bases, with 8 bases between them. The CDR3 runs 15 residues. Looked up from germline, CDR1 is SGHRS and CDR2 is YFSETQ. The CDR3 DNA reads TGCGCCAGCAGCTTGAATGTAGCCTCTGGAAACACCATATATTTT. This sequence encodes CASSLNVASGNTIYF.

In this sample, this clonotype turned up many times. This chain connects TRBV12-3 or TRBV12-4 to TRBJ1-2; weak D call: TRBD1 (5 bases). There are 12 residues in the CDR3. For the CDR3, the DNA is TGTGCACTCGGGGGTAGTAACTATGGCTACACCTTC. This translates into CALGGSNYGYTF.

At least ten counts were recorded for this clonotype. This rearrangement joins TRBV10-2 to TRBJ2-1, with 15 bases that match TRBD2. Germline CDR1 reads WSHSY; CDR2 reads SAAADI. This CDR3 spans 15 amino acids. The trim removed 5 bases at V and 10 bases at J, leaving 6 bases unmatched. This CDR3 is CASSWTSGGAGEQFF. Here the CDR3 DNA reads TGCGCCAGCAGTTGGACTAGCGGGGGGGCCGGGGAGCAGTTCTTC.

V usage is TRBV4-3 and J usage is TRBJ2-7; 8 bases line up with TRBD1. Trimming cost V 5 bases and J 12 bases; bases outside gene matches: 9. Germline CDR1 and CDR2: LGHNA and YSLEER. The CDR3 is 12 residues long. CDR3: CASSKATGELYF. DNA for the CDR3: TGCGCCAGCAGCAAAGCGACAGGGGAACTGTACTTC.

This clonotype was counted at least ten times. The rearrangement links TRBV3-1 to TRBJ1-2, with D perhaps TRBD1 (6 bases). The CDR3 covers 15 residues. Germline V gives CDR1 LGHDT, CDR2 YNNKEL (reference sequence). V lost 2 bases to trimming and J lost 5 bases, with 15 bases between them. The CDR3, as DNA: TGTGCCAGCAGCCAAATCCGGGACACCTATTATGGCTACACCTTC. This sequence encodes CASSQIRDTYYGYTF.

This clonotype was counted many times. The chain links TRBV2 to TRBJ1-5, with TRBD1 as a possible D gene (6 bases). Germline lookup yields CDR1 SNHLY and CDR2 FYNNEI. Trimming stripped 4 bases from V and 4 bases from J, with 17 bases between. The length of the CDR3 is 16 residues. DNA of the CDR3: TGTGCCAGCAGTGGTTCCGGACAGTTAGTAAATCAGCCCCAGCATTTT. It translates to CASSGSGQLVNQPQHF. Supplemented by reference TRBV2 and TRBJ1-5, the full variable domain reads EPEVTQTPSHQVTQMGQEVILRCVPISNHLYFYWYRQILGQKVEFLVSFYNNEISEKSEIFDDQFSVERPDGSNFTLKIRSTKLEDSAMYFCASSGSGQLVNQPQHFGDGTRLSIL.

This clonotype was counted ten times or more. This chain joins TRBV5-6 and TRBJ2-3, with 8 bases fitting TRBD1. The CDR3 contains 18 residues. J gave up 0 bases and V 4 bases, and 13 bases lay outside the gene matches. Looked up from germline, CDR1 is SGHDT and CDR2 is YYEEEE. CDR3 nucleotides: TGTGCCAGCAGCCACCGGACAGGGAAGTTCGGAAGCACAGATACGCAGTATTTT. As protein: CASSHRTGKFGSTDTQYF.

This clonotype was recorded at least ten times. The chain combines TRBV5-8 with TRBJ2-5; D gene uncertain. The CDR3 consists of 13 residues. V was shortened by 0 bases and J by 3 bases, with 6 bases between the two germline ends. Germline CDR1 and CDR2: SGHTS and YDEGEE. CDR3 residues: CASSLGRKETQYF. CDR3 sequence (DNA): TGTGCCAGCAGCTTGGGACGGAAAGAGACCCAGTACTTC.

This clonotype was seen at least ten times. The rearrangement joins TRBV9 to TRBJ2-7; 11 bases are a match to TRBD2. CDR3 size: 16 residues. CDR1 and CDR2 from the germline V gene are SGDLS and YYNGEE. V shed 1 base and J 5 bases; nucleotides not matched to a gene: 8. The chain's CDR3 is CASSVSSGGAWDEQYF. The CDR3 DNA follows: TGTGCCAGCAGCGTAAGTAGCGGGGGGGCTTGGGACGAGCAGTACTTC. Full variable domain (missing parts from reference TRBV9 and TRBJ2-7): DSGVTQTPKHLITATGQRVTLRCSPRSGDLSVYWYQQSLDQGLQFLIQYYNGEERAKGNILERFSAQQFPDLHSELNLSSLELGDSALYFCASSVSSGGAWDEQYFGPGTRLTVT.

This clonotype was counted at least ten times. The chain joins TRBV3-1 to TRBJ2-7; D is uncertain. Between the trimmed V and J ends, which lost 6 bases and 7 bases, there was a span of 10 bases. Germline loops: CDR1 LGHDT, CDR2 YNNKEL (reference sequence). CDR3 length equals 11 residues. The CDR3 coding sequence is TGTGCCAGCAGTCACCTCTTGGAGCAGTACTTC. Its protein is CASSHLLEQYF.

This clonotype was found many times. The chain couples TRBV29-1 to TRBJ2-1, with unresolved D. CDR1 and CDR2 (germline): SQVTM, ANQGSEA. The V end was cut by 6 bases, the J end by 8 bases, with 17 bases between. CDR3 length: 13 amino acids. CDR3 sequence (DNA): TGCAGCGTGAGTCATTCCAGTAGTTATGAGCAGTTCTTC. Protein sequence: CSVSHSSSYEQFF.

This clonotype was observed many times. This rearrangement joins TRBV5-6 to TRBJ2-5; D tentatively reads TRBD1 or TRBD2 (5 bases each). Germline V CDR1 and CDR2: SGHDT, YYEEEE. The CDR3 spans 15 residues. V dropped 2 bases and J dropped 3 bases, with 14 bases sitting between them. The CDR3 DNA reads as TGTGCCAGCAGCTTCCAGCCGGGACCTAAAGAGACCCAGTACTTC. It codes for CASSFQPGPKETQYF.

This clonotype was observed many times. This chain uses TRBV20-1 with TRBJ2-7, with D possibly being TRBD1 or TRBD2 (5 bases each). The CDR3 totals 12 residues. The germline gives CDR1 DFQATT, CDR2 SNEGSKA (reference sequence). Trimming shortened V by 5 bases and J by 9 bases, and 17 bases separated the two germline ends. In DNA, the CDR3 is TGCAGTGCTGGGGGACCGGGTATTTTGCAGTACTTC. Its protein product is CSAGGPGILQYF.

This clonotype was seen at least ten times. This chain joins TRBV20-1 and TRBJ2-1; the D gene is possibly TRBD2 (5 bases). The CDR3 has 15 residues. V was cut by 6 bases and J by 3 bases, with 18 bases left in between. Germline CDR1 reads DFQATT; CDR2 reads SNEGSKA (reference sequence). The CDR3 here is CSAGIKINDYNEQFF. DNA of the CDR3: TGCAGTGCCGGGATAAAGATTAACGACTACAATGAGCAGTTCTTC.

The table lists this clonotype with many counts. The CDR3 is CASSLWPASTGELFF. For the CDR3, the DNA is TGCGCCAGCAGCTTGTGGCCGGCCAGCACCGGGGAGCTGTTTTTT. V and J are TRBV5-1 and TRBJ2-2; no firm D call. V was trimmed by 1 base and J by 4 bases, leaving 11 bases between them. The CDR3 contains 15 residues. Germline V gives CDR1 SGHRS, CDR2 YFSETQ.

This clonotype was counted at least ten times. J is TRBJ2-5 and V is TRBV9; 7 nucleotides align to TRBD2. From germline, CDR1 is SGDLS and CDR2 YYNGEE. The CDR3 has 13 amino acids. Losses at the gene ends were 3 bases for V and 5 bases for J; bases not matched to a gene: 4. In nucleotides, the CDR3 is TGTGCCAGCAGCGAAGCGGGGAGGGAGACCCAGTACTTC. Protein product: CASSEAGRETQYF. Drawing the rest from reference TRBV9 and TRBJ2-5, the complete variable domain is DSGVTQTPKHLITATGQRVTLRCSPRSGDLSVYWYQQSLDQGLQFLIQYYNGEERAKGNILERFSAQQFPDLHSELNLSSLELGDSALYFCASSEAGRETQYFGPGTRLLVL.

The V gene is TRBV7-2, the J gene TRBJ1-2; D ambiguous. The CDR3 loop spans 13 amino acids. CDR1 is SGHTA, CDR2 FQGNSA, per germline. V lost 3 bases, J lost 2 bases, and 7 bases lay in between. Written as DNA, the CDR3 is TGTGCCAGCAGCTTGAATGGAAACTATGGCTACACCTTC. Protein sequence: CASSLNGNYGYTF.

In its sample, this clonotype was seen many times. V gene TRBV10-2 combines with J gene TRBJ2-7, with no clear D. Germline V gene lookup returns CDR1 WSHSY and CDR2 SAAADI. This CDR3 contains 13 residues. Trimming removed 3 bases from V and 5 bases from J, with 11 bases in between. CDR3 bases: TGCGCCAGCAGTGATTACACGGTGAACGAGCAGTACTTC. This translates into CASSDYTVNEQYF.

This clonotype appeared many times. The V gene is TRBV20-1, the J gene TRBJ2-7; TRBD1 matches at 7 bases. CDR1 DFQATT and CDR2 SNEGSKA come from the germline V gene (reference sequence). The CDR3 spans 11 residues. The junction had 4 bases not matched to a gene; V was cut back by 6 bases and J by 5 bases. This chain's CDR3 is CSARQGDEQYF. The CDR3 coding sequence is TGCAGTGCAAGACAGGGCGACGAGCAGTACTTC.

This clonotype was detected ten times or more. The CDR3 bases are TGCGCCAGCAGCCAAGATGGGGCGGTCGGCTCCTACGAGCAGTACTTC. The encoded protein is CASSQDGAVGSYEQYF. V usage is TRBV4-1 and J usage is TRBJ2-7, with D perhaps TRBD1 (5 bases). The CDR3 is 16 amino acids. V was shortened by 0 bases and J by 0 bases, with 12 bases between the two germline ends. Germline-derived CDR1 and CDR2 are MGHRA and YSYEKL.

This clonotype was counted many times. The chain combines TRBV10-3 with TRBJ1-2, with 7 bases that match TRBD1. The germline V gene encodes CDR1 ENHRY and CDR2 SYGVKD. The CDR3 has 13 residues. With 6 bases clipped from V and 6 bases from J, the junction kept 7 bases outside the gene matches. CDR3 nucleotide sequence: TGTGCCATCAGCATCACAGGGGCGGATGGCTACACCTTC. Its protein product is CAISITGADGYTF.

This clonotype was observed at least ten times. The chain has TRBV5-6 and TRBJ1-1, with D hard to call. Trimming took off 1 base at V and 0 bases at J, with 7 bases between the two ends. Per the germline V gene, CDR1 is SGHDT and CDR2 is YYEEEE. This CDR3 has 14 amino acids. CDR3 nucleotides: TGTGCCAGCAGCTTGATGGGCTTGAACACTGAAGCTTTCTTT. It codes for CASSLMGLNTEAFF.

There are many counts of this clonotype. The chain uses TRBV5-1 and TRBJ2-1, with 8 bases lining up with TRBD2. Germline assignment: CDR1 SGHRS and CDR2 YFSETQ. CDR3 size: 12 residues. Trimming cost V 4 bases and J 7 bases; bases outside gene matches: 1. The CDR3 nucleotides read TGCGCCAGCAGCCCGGGAGGGAATGAGCAGTTCTTC. Its translation is CASSPGGNEQFF. Variable domain in full (rest from reference TRBV5-1 and TRBJ2-1): KAGVTQTPRYLIKTRGQQVTLSCSPISGHRSVSWYQQTPGQGLQFLFEYFSETQRNKGNFPGRFSGRQFSNSRSEMNVSTLELGDSALYLCASSPGGNEQFFGPGTRLTVL.

This clonotype was observed many times. The chain combines TRBV29-1 with TRBJ2-7, with TRBD1 identical over 9 bases. The CDR3 length is 14 residues. Trimming cost V 7 bases and J 2 bases; bases outside gene matches: 9. From germline, CDR1 is SQVTM and CDR2 ANQGSEA. CDR3 in DNA: TGCAGCGCCAGGACCGGGACAGGGACCTACGAGCAGTACTTC. It codes for CSARTGTGTYEQYF.

This clonotype showed up many times. V usage is TRBV12-3 or TRBV12-4 and J usage is TRBJ1-5, with D possibly being TRBD1 (6 bases). There are 17 residues in the CDR3. V lost 5 bases and J 7 bases, leaving 24 bases between the germline ends. The DNA of the CDR3 is TGTGCCAGCAGTCAAAGGGTGTCAGTCGGGGGGGCCCAGCCCCAGCATTTT. Residues: CASSQRVSVGGAQPQHF.